The 3 T cell receptor beta chains given below trace back to one sample, sequenced in a study of T cells in Graves' hyperthyroidism and ophthalmopathy. RNA transcripts yielded amplified TCR beta CDR3 regions. HTBI primers were the set used in a first-round RT-PCR of the TCR CDR3. MiXCR was run by TCRdb on the multiplex PCR reads, yielding one entry per CDR3 protein. The table has a few hundred thousand distinct CDR3 sequences, more than 45% seen once. Sequencing was performed on peripheral blood or thyroid tissue (not recorded which). These receptors originate from a young woman with Graves' hyperthyroidism.

V gene TRBV2 combines with J gene TRBJ1-5; D not resolved. Germline CDR1 SNHLY, CDR2 FYNNEI. CDR3 length equals 13 residues. CDR3 bases: TGTGCTAAGATGGCAGTCGGCAATCAGCCCCAGCATTTT. Protein product: CAKMAVGNQPQHF.

This rearrangement joins TRBV7-9 to TRBJ1-2; a weak D match, TRBD1 (6 bases). The CDR3 has 14 amino acids. V lost 2 bases to trimming and J lost 6 bases, with 13 bases between them. The germline gives CDR1 SEHNR, CDR2 FQNEAQ (reference sequence). CDR3 loop: CASSLKSGDNGYTF. CDR3 in DNA: TGTGCCAGCAGCTTAAAATCAGGGGATAATGGCTACACCTTC.

The V and J genes are TRBV20-1 and TRBJ2-7; D gene uncertain. The germline CDR1 and CDR2 sequences are DFQATT and SNEGSKA (reference sequence). CDR3 length: 14 residues. For the CDR3, the DNA is TGCAGCTTCTTAGGGCAGGACCGACGAGGCGAGCAGTACTTC. Its protein product is CSFLGQDRRGEQYF.